Sequencing of this TCR beta chain was carried out in a study of cytomegalovirus exposure and HLA in healthy donors. Whole-study results and caveats: It was about 180 TCR beta chains that were listed as cytomegalovirus-associated. One variant, a missense change in DCLRE1C, was linked in a later analysis to TCR beta V- and J-gene trimming.

PCR used 60 Vbeta primers and 13 Jbeta primers. The method was immunoSEQ multiplex PCR; TCRdb's version includes in-frame clones alone and lacks a portion of them. The sample holds roughly 150,000 clones, around 83% seen once. V lost 5 bases to trimming and J lost 5 bases; unmatched junction nucleotides: 14. This CDR3 spans 18 amino acids. Germline CDR1 is KGHSH and CDR2 is LQKENI. As to this clone: The target antigen is unknown.

This chain links TRBV18 with TRBJ2-3; TRBD1 aligns across 12 bases. The sequencing input was PBMCs. This TCR was sampled from a man aged 25-45 years in good health and CMV-seropositive. The CDR3 reads CASSASPGQGALGDTQYF. In DNA, the CDR3 is TGTGCCAGCTCAGCATCACCGGGACAGGGGGCGTTGGGAGATACGCAGTATTTT.